These 31 T cell receptor beta chains share one sample of origin, sequenced in a study of tumour-infiltrating T cells in Burkitt lymphoma. The protocol was immunoSEQ multiplex PCR, while the TCRdb copy is restricted to in-frame clones and leaves out a portion. Of more than 40,000 clones in the sample, 30% to 40% were seen once. The sample taken for sequencing was tumor tissue. The origin of the receptors is a human donor with Burkitt lymphoma.

This clone showed up just once. The chain employs TRBV5-1 and TRBJ1-1; a weak D match, TRBD1 (5 bases). Germline CDR1 reads SGHRS; CDR2 reads YFSETQ. The CDR3 is 16 amino acids. V lost 0 bases and J lost 2, with 14 bases in between. CDR3 sequence: CASSLGVVGDNTEAFF. The DNA for the CDR3 is TGCGCCAGCAGCTTGGGTGTAGTGGGGGACAACACTGAAGCTTTCTTT.

The chain uses TRBV4-3 and TRBJ2-1; perhaps TRBD1 as D (5 bases). The CDR3 is 16 residues long. V gave up 0 bases and J gave up 3 bases, with 12 bases separating them. Germline lookup yields CDR1 LGHNA and CDR2 YSLEER. The CDR3 reads CASSQDQGMDYNEQFF. The CDR3 coding sequence is TGCGCCAGCAGCCAAGATCAGGGCATGGACTACAATGAGCAGTTCTTC.

In regard to this clone: The CDR3 does not close with the conserved phenylalanine or tryptophan, likely indicating a read error. The limits of the CDR3 on the DNA are not certain, so only TCRdb's listed CDR3 is given. The CDR3: CASTFRHASGPIGD. J is TRBJ2-3 and V is TRBV11-3; no check of the table's D call, TRBD2, against the DNA was made. The germline V gene has CDR1 SGHNT and CDR2 YENEEA. The CDR3 is 14 amino acids in total, end residues counted.

The chain has TRBV7-6 and TRBJ1-1, with 8 bases lining up with TRBD1. The CDR3 contains 16 residues. CDR1 is SGHVS, CDR2 FNYEAQ, per germline. With 0 bases clipped from V and 2 bases from J, the junction kept 5 bases outside the gene matches. This chain's CDR3 is CASSLAGTGGNTEAFF. CDR3 DNA sequence: TGTGCCAGCAGCTTAGCGGGTACAGGGGGAAACACTGAAGCTTTCTTT. The full variable domain, its missing parts supplied by reference TRBV7-6 and TRBJ1-1, is GAGVSQSPRYKVTKRGQDVALRCDPISGHVSLYWYRQALGQGPEFLTYFNYEAQQDKSGLPNDRFSAERPEGSISTLTIQRTEQRDSAMYRCASSLAGTGGNTEAFFGQGTRLTVV.

J is TRBJ1-2 and V is TRBV10-3; 7 bases agree with TRBD1. Germline values: CDR1 ENHRY, CDR2 SYGVKD. V shed 6 bases, J shed 6 bases, and the junction held 10 bases outside the gene matches. CDR3 length equals 14 residues. The chain's CDR3 is CAIRENEGADGYTF. CDR3 DNA sequence: TGTGCCATCAGGGAAAACGAGGGGGCGGATGGCTACACCTTC.

The V and J genes are TRBV18 and TRBJ1-4, with 8 bases identical to TRBD1. Germline V gives CDR1 KGHSH, CDR2 LQKENI. Trimming at V came to 4 bases and at J to 7 bases, leaving 2 bases not matched to a gene. There are 13 residues in the CDR3. The DNA for the CDR3 is TGTGCCAGCTCACGAGGACAGGGTGAAAAACTGTTTTTT. It specifies CASSRGQGEKLFF.

The sample holds a few counts of this clone. CDR3 residues: CASSNVAGGRETQYF. Here the CDR3 DNA reads TGTGCCAGCAGCAATGTGGCGGGGGGGCGCGAGACCCAGTACTTC. V and J are TRBV7-9 and TRBJ2-5; 9 nucleotides match TRBD2. The germline V gene has CDR1 SEHNR and CDR2 FQNEAQ (reference sequence). V gave up 5 bases and J gave up 5 bases; unmatched junction bases: 9. This CDR3 is built from 15 residues.

The rearrangement joins TRBV7-2 to TRBJ1-2; D call uncertain. The V gene lost 3 bases and the J gene lost 2 bases, with 7 bases spanning the gap. This CDR3 is 13 amino acids long. Germline V gene sequence: CDR1 SGHTA, CDR2 FQGNSA. The CDR3 protein is CASSFDGNYGYTF. CDR3 sequence (DNA): TGTGCCAGCAGCTTCGACGGGAACTATGGCTACACCTTC. The whole variable domain, filled in from reference TRBV7-2 and TRBJ1-2, reads GAGVSQSPSNKVTEKGKDVELRCDPISGHTALYWYRQSLGQGLEFLIYFQGNSAPDKSGLPSDRFSAERTGGSVSTLTIQRTQQEDSAVYLCASSFDGNYGYTFGSGTRLTVV.

The J gene is TRBJ1-5, the V gene TRBV2, with D possibly being TRBD1 (6 bases). V was trimmed by 7 bases and J by 6 bases, leaving 16 bases between them. The CDR3 is made up of 14 amino acids. The germline gives CDR1 SNHLY, CDR2 FYNNEI. As DNA, the CDR3 is TGTGCCAGCACAGGGGTGGGGGGGAGTCAGCCCCAGCATTTT. It encodes CASTGVGGSQPQHF.

There are a few counts of this clone. The chain is built from TRBV6-5 and TRBJ2-7; D ambiguous. Germline CDR1 reads MNHEY; CDR2 reads SVGAGI. The CDR3 contains 15 residues. V lost 5 bases to trimming and J lost 3 bases, with 17 bases between them. The CDR3 sequence: CASSRRANAVYEQYF. In DNA form, the CDR3 reads TGTGCCAGCAGTCGAAGGGCCAACGCAGTCTACGAGCAGTACTTC.

The chain joins TRBV19 to TRBJ2-7; 8 bases are shared with TRBD1. This CDR3 comprises 15 residues. Losses at the gene ends were 5 bases for V and 2 bases for J; bases not matched to a gene: 8. Germline V gives CDR1 LNHDA, CDR2 SQIVND (reference sequence). The CDR3: CASSDGQGLTYEQYF. CDR3 DNA sequence: TGTGCCAGTAGTGATGGACAGGGCCTTACCTACGAGCAGTACTTC. The full variable domain, completed using reference TRBV19 and TRBJ2-7, is DGGITQSPKYLFRKEGQNVTLSCEQNLNHDAMYWYRQDPGQGLRLIYYSQIVNDFQKGDIAEGYSVSREKKESFPLTVTSAQKNPTAFYLCASSDGQGLTYEQYFGPGTRLTVT.

This sequence joins TRBV9 and TRBJ2-3; possibly TRBD1 for D (5 bases). Trimming took off 0 bases at V and 2 bases at J, with 16 bases between the two ends. The germline V gene encodes CDR1 SGDLS and CDR2 YYNGEE. The CDR3 covers 17 residues. The CDR3 sequence is CASSVVGARTHTDTQYF. CDR3 coding DNA: TGTGCCAGCAGCGTAGTTGGGGCGCGGACCCACACAGATACGCAGTATTTT. Full variable domain (remainder filled in from reference TRBV9 and TRBJ2-3): DSGVTQTPKHLITATGQRVTLRCSPRSGDLSVYWYQQSLDQGLQFLIQYYNGEERAKGNILERFSAQQFPDLHSELNLSSLELGDSALYFCASSVVGARTHTDTQYFGPGTRLTVL.

The rearrangement joins TRBV10-1 to TRBJ1-4; 8 nucleotides line up with TRBD1. Trimming took 0 bases from V and 8 from J; bases not matched to a gene: 17. CDR3 length: 19 amino acids. Germline-derived CDR1 and CDR2 are WNHNN and SYGVQD (reference sequence). The CDR3 sequence: CASSESLFGDRGAREKLFF. The CDR3 DNA is TGCGCCAGCAGTGAGTCTTTATTCGGTGACAGGGGAGCGCGAGAAAAACTGTTTTTT.

This clone was seen a handful of times. This chain connects TRBV13 to TRBJ2-6; TRBD1 is a possible D gene (6 bases). The germline V and J ends were trimmed by 5 bases and 4 bases, with 15 bases remaining between them. CDR1 is PRHDT and CDR2 is FYEKMQ in the germline V gene (reference sequence). The CDR3 is 16 amino acids. CDR3 region: CASSNTTGFGANVLTF. The CDR3 region has the DNA TGTGCCAGCAGCAACACAACAGGGTTCGGGGCCAACGTCCTGACTTTC.

V and J are TRBV2 and TRBJ2-7; D may match TRBD1 or TRBD2 (6 bases each). The CDR3 loop spans 14 amino acids. Trimming shortened V by 8 bases and J by 3 bases, and 17 bases separated the two germline ends. Germline V gene lookup returns CDR1 SNHLY and CDR2 FYNNEI. CDR3 coding DNA: TGTGCCAGCGATTCCGGGGGCCGCAGCTACGAGCAGTACTTC. It yields the protein CASDSGGRSYEQYF.

The rearrangement uses TRBV5-1 and TRBJ2-2, with D possibly being TRBD2 (6 bases). V gave up 3 bases and J gave up 6 bases, with 12 bases separating them. CDR1 is SGHRS and CDR2 is YFSETQ in the germline V gene. The length of the CDR3 is 14 residues. The CDR3 DNA reads TGCGCCAGCAGCTGGATCGGGGAGGCCGGGGAGCTGTTTTTT. It codes for CASSWIGEAGELFF.

This clone came up a few times. The chain employs TRBV6-1 and TRBJ2-7, with D possibly being TRBD1 (5 bases). Germline-derived CDR1 and CDR2 are MNHNS and SASEGT. V shed 10 bases and J shed 0 bases, with 13 bases lying between them. The CDR3 length is 13 residues. CDR3 sequence (DNA): TGTGCCACCAAACAGGAACGCTCCTACGAGCAGTACTTC. Its protein product is CATKQERSYEQYF.

The chain uses TRBV10-2 and TRBJ2-3; D call uncertain. Germline V gene data show CDR1 as WSHSY and CDR2 as SAAADI. This CDR3 has 14 amino acids. V dropped 7 bases and J dropped 8 bases, with 19 bases sitting between them. For the CDR3, the DNA is TGCGCCAGCACTATGACCAATCGAGTAGGTACGCAGTATTTT. Translation gives CASTMTNRVGTQYF.

On this clone itself: Distinct nucleotide sequences in the sample also encode this CDR3. The chain employs TRBV28 and TRBJ1-2; D is uncertain. Trimming removed 5 bases from V and 2 bases from J, with 9 bases in between. This CDR3 has 13 residues. Looked up from germline, CDR1 is MDHEN and CDR2 is SYDVKM. This CDR3 is CASSPDGNYGYTF. The CDR3 DNA reads TGTGCCAGCAGTCCAGACGGCAACTATGGCTACACCTTC.

This clone has only a few counts. The J gene is TRBJ1-5, the V gene TRBV2, with 7 bases fitting TRBD1. The V gene end was trimmed by 6 bases and the J gene end by 4 bases; junction bases not matched to a gene: 0. Germline values: CDR1 SNHLY, CDR2 FYNNEI. This CDR3 comprises 12 residues. The CDR3 nucleotides are TGTGCCAGCAGGGGACAGAATCAGCCCCAGCATTTT. Its translation is CASRGQNQPQHF.

The CDR3 region is CASSVPSGGGETQYF. The CDR3 DNA is TGTGCCAGCAGCGTCCCCTCAGGGGGCGGGGAGACCCAGTACTTC. V gene TRBV9 combines with J gene TRBJ2-5; 8 nucleotides align to TRBD1. Germline V gene lookup returns CDR1 SGDLS and CDR2 YYNGEE. The CDR3 is made up of 15 amino acids. V dropped 2 bases and J dropped 5; count of bases not matched to a gene: 8.

The chain employs TRBV28 and TRBJ2-5; 7 bases agree with TRBD1. With 7 bases clipped from V and 7 bases from J, the junction kept 9 bases outside the gene matches. Germline CDR1 reads MDHEN; CDR2 reads SYDVKM. The CDR3 consists of 13 residues. CDR3 amino acids: CASIRQGGGTQYF. In DNA, the CDR3 is TGTGCCAGCATTCGACAGGGTGGGGGGACCCAGTACTTC.

This clone was counted a few times. The chain combines TRBV9 with TRBJ1-2; TRBD1 aligns across 7 bases. V was pared by 4 bases and J by 0 bases, with 6 bases of the junction left unmatched. This CDR3 is built from 15 residues. Germline CDR1 reads SGDLS; CDR2 reads YYNGEE. The CDR3 protein is CASSINRGSNYGYTF. The DNA for the CDR3 is TGTGCCAGCAGCATAAACAGGGGCTCTAACTATGGCTACACCTTC.

The chain recombines TRBV5-1 with TRBJ2-2; 13 bases match TRBD2. The germline V gene encodes CDR1 SGHRS and CDR2 YFSETQ. J lost 8 bases, V lost 4 bases, and 2 bases had no gene match. This CDR3 contains 14 residues. The CDR3 sequence: CASSPGLAGGELFF. The CDR3 nucleotides are TGCGCCAGCAGCCCGGGACTAGCGGGGGGGGAGCTGTTTTTT.

The V call is TRBV6-6, the J call TRBJ2-2, with TRBD2 matching over 14 bases. The V gene's germline CDR1 is MNHNY and CDR2 SVGAGI (reference sequence). Unmatched junction bases numbered 4, after V lost 6 bases and J lost 4 bases. This CDR3 region has 16 residues. The DNA of the CDR3 is TGTGCCAGCAGGGGACTAGCGGGGGCCCTCACCGGGGAGCTGTTTTTT. This translates into CASRGLAGALTGELFF.

V and J are TRBV5-4 and TRBJ2-7; TRBD1 matches 9 bases. Germline V gives CDR1 SGHNT, CDR2 YYREEE (reference sequence). The V and J ends lost 0 bases and 5 bases, in that order; junction bases with no gene match: 6. The CDR3 is 15 amino acids. CDR3 residues: CASSLALTGGHEQYF. DNA of the CDR3: TGTGCCAGCAGCTTGGCCCTTACAGGGGGCCACGAGCAGTACTTC.

This clone has only one observation. The chain uses TRBV7-2 and TRBJ2-2; no definite D call. The ends were cut back, 1 base at V and 8 bases at J, with 11 bases in the middle. There are 14 residues in the CDR3. From germline, CDR1 is SGHTA and CDR2 FQGNSA. This CDR3 reads CASSLEKGWGELFF. The CDR3 nucleotides read TGTGCCAGCAGCTTAGAAAAGGGTTGGGGGGAGCTGTTTTTT.

The rearrangement uses TRBV4-1 and TRBJ2-3; 9 bases agree with TRBD1. Trimming took 4 bases from V and 1 from J; bases not matched to a gene: 3. Germline V lookup: CDR1 MGHRA, CDR2 YSYEKL. The CDR3 contains 15 residues. The CDR3 protein is CASSRRQGGTDTQYF. For the CDR3, the DNA is TGCGCCAGCAGCCGAAGACAGGGGGGCACAGATACGCAGTATTTT.

V gene TRBV5-6 combines with J gene TRBJ1-5; D may be TRBD1 (6 bases). Trimming cost V 0 bases and J 1 base, with 11 bases left between them. The CDR3 consists of 16 residues. Per germline, CDR1 SGHDT and CDR2 YYEEEE. CDR3 in DNA: TGTGCCAGCAGCTTGGGGGGGCCCGGGAGCAATCAGCCCCAGCATTTT. Protein sequence: CASSLGGPGSNQPQHF.

This clone has only a few counts. The V call is TRBV5-1, the J call TRBJ2-1; D gene unclear. Germline V gene sequence: CDR1 SGHRS, CDR2 YFSETQ. This CDR3 is 11 amino acids long. V was pared by 0 bases and J by 10 bases, with 5 bases between. The CDR3 loop is CASSLGPEQFF. DNA of the CDR3: TGCGCCAGCAGCTTGGGTCCGGAGCAGTTCTTC. Supplemented by reference TRBV5-1 and TRBJ2-1, the full variable domain reads KAGVTQTPRYLIKTRGQQVTLSCSPISGHRSVSWYQQTPGQGLQFLFEYFSETQRNKGNFPGRFSGRQFSNSRSEMNVSTLELGDSALYLCASSLGPEQFFGPGTRLTVL.

This sequence joins TRBV7-3 and TRBJ2-7, with TRBD2 matching over 7 bases. Germline V gene data show CDR1 as SGHTA and CDR2 as FQGTGA. The CDR3 spans 12 residues. V was pared by 5 bases and J by 6 bases, with 4 bases of the junction left unmatched. CDR3 sequence: CASSPGGTEQYF. The CDR3 coding sequence is TGTGCCAGCAGCCCGGGGGGAACCGAGCAGTACTTC.